Below are 14 T cell receptor beta chains sequenced from a single sample in a study of blood T cell repertoires in COVID-19. The assay was immunoSEQ multiplex PCR, and TCRdb's table has in-frame clones only and misses some. The data hold fewer than 500,000 clones, with about nine tenths observed a single time. Sequenced: peripheral blood. The receptors shown here come from a woman under 40 with active or convalescent COVID-19.

On this clone: A much larger clone sits a single nucleotide away, making a read error possible. The chain employs TRBV7-6 and TRBJ1-2; D remains unclear. V was clipped by 1 base and J by 4 bases, with 7 bases between them. CDR3 length: 13 residues. Looked up from germline, CDR1 is SGHVS and CDR2 is FNYEAQ. The CDR3 sequence is CASSLGSFYGYTF. The CDR3 nucleotides are TGTGCCAGCAGCTTAGGCAGTTTCTATGGCTACACCTTC. Full variable domain (outside the CDR3, taken from reference TRBV7-6 and TRBJ1-2): GAGVSQSPRYKVTKRGQDVALRCDPISGHVSLYWYRQALGQGPEFLTYFNYEAQQDKSGLPNDRFSAERPEGSISTLTIQRTEQRDSAMYRCASSLGSFYGYTFGSGTRLTVV.

The chain joins TRBV19 to TRBJ2-2, with D perhaps TRBD1 (6 bases). The germline CDR1 and CDR2 sequences are LNHDA and SQIVND (reference sequence). The CDR3 is 14 amino acids. Trimming pared 7 bases from V and 1 base from J, leaving 10 bases between. CDR3 protein: CASKGQQNTGELFF. In DNA form, the CDR3 reads TGTGCCAGTAAGGGACAACAGAACACCGGGGAGCTGTTTTTT.

This clone has a handful of counts. The chain links TRBV27 to TRBJ1-6; D uncertain. The V end was cut by 2 bases, the J end by 0 bases, with 11 bases between. Germline lookup yields CDR1 MNHEY and CDR2 SMNVEV (reference sequence). The CDR3 spans 17 residues. The CDR3 region has the DNA TGTGCCAGCAGTTTAGAACAGACGAGCTCCTATAATTCACCCCTCCACTTT. Its protein is CASSLEQTSSYNSPLHF.

V and J are TRBV6-2 or TRBV6-3 and TRBJ1-2, with 7 bases that match TRBD1. The germline V gene encodes CDR1 MNHEY and CDR2 SVGEGT. The trim removed 2 bases at V and 4 bases at J, leaving 10 bases unmatched. The CDR3 is made up of 16 amino acids. CDR3 sequence: CASSYTTGRGSYGYTF. The CDR3, as DNA: TGTGCCAGCAGTTACACGACAGGGAGAGGGAGCTATGGCTACACCTTC.

The chain combines TRBV3-1 (or the pseudogene TRBV3-2) with TRBJ1-5, with 9 positions matching TRBD1. V dropped 1 base and J dropped 7; count of bases not matched to a gene: 5. The CDR3 is 15 amino acids. Germline V CDR1 and CDR2: LGHDT, YNNKEL (reference sequence). CDR3 DNA: TGTGCCAGCAGCCAAGGGACAGGGGCAGGGCAGCCCCAGCATTTT. As protein: CASSQGTGAGQPQHF.

V usage is TRBV5-4 and J usage is TRBJ1-1, with D perhaps TRBD1 (6 bases). CDR3 length equals 14 residues. Germline V gives CDR1 SGHNT, CDR2 YYREEE (reference sequence). Between the trimmed V and J ends, which lost 5 bases and 3 bases, there was a span of 14 bases. The CDR3, as DNA: TGTGCCAGCAGTTCGGACAGCAAATACACTGAAGCTTTCTTT. It specifies CASSSDSKYTEAFF.

This chain connects TRBV7-2 to TRBJ1-2, with D perhaps matching TRBD1 (6 bases). Germline lookup yields CDR1 SGHTA and CDR2 FQGNSA. Trimming left V 5 bases short and J 6 bases short, with 16 bases between. The CDR3 covers 14 residues. CDR3 residues: CASSLYRAKNGYTF. CDR3 nucleotide sequence: TGTGCCAGCAGCCTGTACAGGGCTAAGAATGGCTACACCTTC.

The genes are TRBV4-1 and TRBJ2-7, with 7 bases identical to TRBD2. The ends lost 1 base at V and 1 base at J; junction bases unmatched: 4. This CDR3 comprises 15 residues. Germline CDR1 MGHRA, CDR2 YSYEKL. CDR3 loop: CASSQALASSYEQYF. The CDR3 DNA sequence: TGCGCCAGCAGCCAAGCACTAGCGTCGTCCTACGAGCAGTACTTC.

The rearrangement joins TRBV7-2 to TRBJ1-6; maybe TRBD1 (6 bases). From germline, CDR1 is SGHTA and CDR2 FQGNSA. This CDR3 region has 15 residues. V was cut by 1 base and J by 5 bases, with 9 bases left in between. In nucleotides, the CDR3 is TGTGCCAGCAGCTTAGGACAGGTTAATAATTCACCCCTCCACTTT. Residues: CASSLGQVNNSPLHF.

The chain employs TRBV4-1 and TRBJ1-1, with TRBD1 matching 7 bases. The V and J ends lost 4 bases and 0 bases, in that order; junction bases with no gene match: 5. Germline values: CDR1 MGHRA, CDR2 YSYEKL. The CDR3 runs 15 residues. The CDR3 DNA sequence: TGCGCCAGCAGCCGCCAACAGGGGATGAACACTGAAGCTTTCTTT. It encodes CASSRQQGMNTEAFF.

This clone occurred once. The J gene is TRBJ2-7, the V gene TRBV6-5, with TRBD1 matching 7 bases. The CDR3 runs 12 residues. The J segment lost 3 bases and the V segment lost 9 bases, leaving 5 bases of the junction unmatched. The V gene's germline CDR1 is MNHEY and CDR2 SVGAGI. CDR3 sequence (DNA): TGTGCCAGTGGGACAGCTAGCTACGAGCAGTACTTC. It codes for CASGTASYEQYF.

V is TRBV9 and J is TRBJ1-2; D ambiguous. Germline lookup yields CDR1 SGDLS and CDR2 YYNGEE. The CDR3 loop spans 14 amino acids. V was clipped by 2 bases and J by 1 base, with 9 bases between them. The CDR3: CASSVVGNNYGYTF. As DNA, the CDR3 is TGTGCCAGCAGCGTGGTGGGCAATAACTATGGCTACACCTTC.

The V call is TRBV10-3, the J call TRBJ2-7, with 9 bases that match TRBD2. CDR3 length: 15 amino acids. J was trimmed by 0 bases and V by 5 bases; bases with no gene match: 5. CDR1 is ENHRY, CDR2 SYGVKD, per germline. The CDR3 spells CAISQAGGISYEQYF. CDR3 DNA sequence: TGTGCCATCAGTCAAGCGGGGGGCATCTCCTACGAGCAGTACTTC.

On this clone itself: This sample also contains other DNA sequences that code for the same CDR3. The gene calls are TRBV12-3 or TRBV12-4 and TRBJ2-5; D is unresolved. The CDR3 consists of 11 residues. V gave up 4 bases and J gave up 4 bases, with 4 bases separating them. DNA of the CDR3: TGTGCCAGCAGTTCTCGAGAGACCCAGTACTTC. It codes for CASSSRETQYF.